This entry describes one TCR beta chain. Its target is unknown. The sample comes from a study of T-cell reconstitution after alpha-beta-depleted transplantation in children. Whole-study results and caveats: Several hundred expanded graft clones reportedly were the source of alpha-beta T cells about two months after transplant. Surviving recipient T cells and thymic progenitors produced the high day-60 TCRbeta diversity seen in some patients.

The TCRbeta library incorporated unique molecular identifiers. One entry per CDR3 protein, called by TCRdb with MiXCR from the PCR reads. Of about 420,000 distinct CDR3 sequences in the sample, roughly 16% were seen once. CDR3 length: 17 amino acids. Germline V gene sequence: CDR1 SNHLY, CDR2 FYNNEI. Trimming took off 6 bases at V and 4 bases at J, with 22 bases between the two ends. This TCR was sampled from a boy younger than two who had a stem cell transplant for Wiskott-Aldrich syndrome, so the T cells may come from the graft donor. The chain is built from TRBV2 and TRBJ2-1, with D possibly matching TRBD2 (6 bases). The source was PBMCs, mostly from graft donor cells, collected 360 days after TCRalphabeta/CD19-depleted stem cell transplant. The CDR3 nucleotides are TGTGCCAGCAGGCCGGGACTCACCCCCCGGGCGTACAATGAGCAGTTCTTC. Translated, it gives CASRPGLTPRAYNEQFF.